This is a list of T cell receptor beta chains from one sample in a study of blood T cell repertoires in COVID-19. Clones were read by immunoSEQ multiplex PCR, and TCRdb kept only the in-frame ones, dropping some. This sample carries 160,000 or so clones, 88% of them seen once, and the ten largest clones take approximately 6.6%. Sequencing was carried out using PBMCs or T cells enriched from blood (not recorded which). Source of these receptors: a woman in her forties or fifties who had recovered from COVID-19. Each CDR3 is given with its conserved first and last residue. The order of the fields is V gene, clone size, D gene, J gene, CDR3 protein, CDR3 DNA. The D gene is left open where the match is weak. Clone size is not always given. Where it is, it says once, few, many or a class for expanded clones.

TRBV15	NA	NA	TRBJ1-2	CATSRDNQASYGYTF	TGTGCCACCAGCAGAGATAACCAGGCGTCCTATGGCTACACCTTC
TRBV4-3	NA	NA	TRBJ2-2	CASSQDWRFGAGELFF	TGCGCCAGCAGCCAAGATTGGCGGTTTGGTGCCGGGGAGCTGTTTTTT
TRBV19	NA	NA	TRBJ2-7	CASSTPGTSSYEQYF	TGTGCCAGTAGTACCCCCGGGACAAGCTCCTACGAGCAGTACTTC
TRBV11-2	NA	NA	TRBJ2-7	CASSLERQIPGGQYF	TGTGCCAGCAGCTTAGAAAGACAGATTCCCGGCGGGCAGTACTTC
TRBV11-2	NA	TRBD1	TRBJ1-1	CASSLVGGQGGSEAFF	TGTGCCAGCAGCTTAGTCGGAGGACAGGGGGGGTCTGAAGCTTTCTTT
TRBV18	NA	TRBD1	TRBJ1-2	CASSPTGTEGYTF	TGTGCCAGCTCACCTACAGGGACAGAGGGCTACACCTTC
TRBV18	few	NA	TRBJ1-5	CASSSGPGDQPQHF	TGTGCCAGCTCATCAGGGCCGGGGGATCAGCCCCAGCATTTT
TRBV7-2	few	NA	TRBJ1-5	CASSPGGGGGNQPQHF	TGTGCCAGCAGCCCCGGGGGCGGGGGCGGCAATCAGCCCCAGCATTTT
TRBV7-9	NA	NA	TRBJ2-5	CASSFGGQETQYF	TGTGCCAGCAGCTTCGGCGGCCAAGAGACCCAGTACTTC
TRBV19	NA	NA	TRBJ1-1	CASSIDSGRGGLHTEAFF	TGTGCCAGTAGTATAGATTCCGGACGGGGGGGGCTGCACACTGAAGCTTTCTTT
TRBV5-4	NA	NA	TRBJ1-1	CASSLGVAASAAFF	TGTGCCAGCAGCTTGGGAGTTGCAGCTAGTGCGGCTTTCTTT
TRBV19	once	NA	TRBJ1-2	CASSITGLDYGYTF	TGTGCCAGTAGTATTACGGGTTTGGACTATGGCTACACCTTC
TRBV27	NA	NA	TRBJ2-5	CASSLTGSQETQYF	TGTGCCAGCAGCCTTACCGGGTCTCAAGAGACCCAGTACTTC
TRBV6-4	NA	NA	TRBJ1-1	CASSAGLGEAFF	TGTGCCAGCAGTGCGGGGTTGGGTGAAGCTTTCTTT
TRBV11-2	NA	NA	TRBJ1-4	CASSLSGTWEKLFF	TGTGCCAGCAGCTTGAGCGGGACCTGGGAAAAACTGTTTTTT
TRBV3-1/TRBV3-2	once	NA	TRBJ1-1	CASSPGSCATEAFF	TGTGCCAGCAGCCCTGGGAGTTGTGCCACTGAAGCTTTCTTT
TRBV4-3	NA	NA	TRBJ2-7	CASSQDLAYEQYF	TGCGCCAGCAGCCAAGACTTGGCTTACGAGCAGTACTTC
TRBV7-9	NA	NA	TRBJ1-4	CASSFYKSATNEKLFF	TGTGCCAGCAGCTTCTATAAATCCGCAACTAATGAAAAACTGTTTTTT
TRBV10-2	NA	TRBD1	TRBJ1-4	CASKTGSEKLFF	TGCGCCAGCAAGACAGGGTCTGAAAAACTGTTTTTT
TRBV5-6	NA	NA	TRBJ1-2	CASSLQGGANYGYTF	TGTGCCAGCAGCTTACAAGGGGGGGCTAACTATGGCTACACCTTC
TRBV27	NA	TRBD2	TRBJ2-3	CASSSTSGGQRDTQYF	TGTGCCAGCAGTTCGACTAGCGGGGGCCAGCGGGATACGCAGTATTTT
TRBV12-5	NA	NA	TRBJ1-1	CASGLTGEAFF	TGTGCTAGTGGTTTGACAGGCGAAGCTTTCTTT
TRBV5-1	once	TRBD1	TRBJ1-4	CASSGGQPPNEKLFF	TGCGCCAGCAGCGGGGGACAGCCCCCTAATGAAAAACTGTTTTTT
TRBV6-1	NA	NA	TRBJ2-7	CASSEYEAGGIRDEQYF	TGTGCCAGCAGTGAGTACGAGGCCGGAGGGATAAGGGACGAGCAGTACTTC
TRBV6-1	NA	TRBD1	TRBJ1-5	CASSEADYRDRDRNQPQHF	TGTGCCAGCAGTGAAGCCGATTACCGGGACAGGGACCGCAATCAGCCCCAGCATTTT
TRBV4-3	NA	TRBD1	TRBJ1-2	CASSQDYPTGTRGNYGYTF	TGCGCCAGCAGCCAAGATTACCCGACAGGGACACGAGGGAACTATGGCTACACCTTC
TRBV7-6	once	NA	TRBJ2-5	CASSFDNTGLGETQYF	TGTGCCAGCAGCTTCGACAATACAGGGCTGGGAGAGACCCAGTACTTC
TRBV5-4	NA	NA	TRBJ1-1	CASTYDLRADTEAFF	TGTGCCAGCACCTACGATTTGAGGGCAGACACTGAAGCTTTCTTT
TRBV5-6	NA	TRBD2	TRBJ2-7	CASSFRQAGGYEQYF	TGTGCCAGCAGCTTCCGTCAAGCGGGGGGTTACGAGCAGTACTTC
TRBV6-6	NA	TRBD2	TRBJ2-3	CASRTGLVGQYF	TGTGCCAGCAGGACGGGACTAGTCGGGCAGTATTTT
TRBV19	NA	TRBD2	TRBJ2-1	CASSPTLGGGGGNEQFF	TGTGCCAGTAGTCCGACCCTCGGGGGCGGGGGGGGCAATGAGCAGTTCTTC
TRBV7-9	many	TRBD2	TRBJ2-1	CASSPMRLAGGENEQFF	TGTGCCAGCAGCCCGATGCGACTAGCGGGGGGTGAAAATGAGCAGTTCTTC
TRBV30	NA	TRBD1	TRBJ1-2	CAWSLKPQGDPVAGYGYTF	TGTGCCTGGAGTCTCAAACCACAGGGGGACCCCGTTGCGGGCTATGGCTACACCTTC
TRBV7-2	NA	TRBD2	TRBJ2-5	CASSLRLAGGGETQYF	TGTGCCAGCAGCCTAAGACTAGCGGGGGGCGGGGAGACCCAGTACTTC
TRBV5-5	once	TRBD1	TRBJ2-7	CASSRQGPQLFSSYEQYF	TGTGCCAGCAGCCGACAGGGACCTCAACTCTTTTCTAGCTACGAGCAGTACTTC
TRBV6-5	NA	NA	TRBJ2-7	CASSYSRLYEGYEQYF	TGTGCCAGCAGTTACTCGAGGCTATACGAAGGCTACGAGCAGTACTTC
TRBV4-3	NA	NA	TRBJ1-1	CASSQLGSEAFF	TGCGCCAGCAGCCAGTTGGGGAGTGAAGCTTTCTTT
TRBV29-1	NA	TRBD2	TRBJ2-1	CSVVISGAYNEQFF	TGCAGCGTTGTAATTAGCGGGGCCTACAATGAGCAGTTCTTC
TRBV30	NA	TRBD2	TRBJ2-1	CAWSVQGLASNEQFF	TGTGCCTGGAGTGTACAGGGACTAGCGAGCAATGAGCAGTTCTTC
TRBV27	NA	NA	TRBJ1-5	CASSSSGGPQHF	TGTGCCAGCAGTTCCAGCGGGGGGCCCCAGCATTTT
TRBV11-3	NA	NA	TRBJ2-3	CASSAGATTDTQYF	TGTGCCAGCAGCGCGGGTGCAACCACAGATACGCAGTATTTT
TRBV11-2	NA	TRBD1	TRBJ2-5	CASRPGTGVGQTQYF	TGTGCCAGCAGGCCCGGGACAGGGGTGGGTCAGACCCAGTACTTC
TRBV7-6	NA	NA	TRBJ2-5	CASSPYTGIQETQYF	TGTGCCAGCAGCCCCTATACGGGGATACAAGAGACCCAGTACTTC
TRBV9	NA	TRBD1	TRBJ2-3	CASSGTGTSTDTQYF	TGTGCCAGCAGCGGGACAGGTACAAGCACAGATACGCAGTATTTT
TRBV11-3	NA	TRBD1	TRBJ2-7	CASSSGQGQYEQYF	TGTGCCAGCAGCTCCGGACAGGGCCAATACGAGCAGTACTTC
TRBV4-1	once	TRBD1	TRBJ2-7	CASSQAAGTGTYEQYF	TGCGCCAGCAGCCAAGCGGCCGGGACAGGGACCTACGAGCAGTACTTC